These T cell receptor beta chains were read from a single sample in a study of T cell responses to AZD1222 COVID-19 vaccine. Only in-frame clones appear in the TCRdb table, and some are missing; sequencing was by immunoSEQ multiplex PCR. The sample has around 100,000 clones; roughly 91% are singletons. The sequences come from peripheral blood, collected on day 0 of AZD1222 vaccination. The receptor set was obtained from an adult in good health. Both conserved end residues are part of each CDR3. The D gene is left open where the match is weak. The size of a clone is reported for some rows only, either as once, few or many, or as a class for expanded clones.

clone_size,v_call,d_call,j_call,cdr3_aa,cdr3_nt
NA,TRBV6-5,NA,TRBJ1-1,CASSRGSTEAFF,TGTGCCAGCAGTAGGGGCAGTACTGAAGCTTTCTTT
NA,TRBV15,NA,TRBJ2-5,CATSRDIETQYF,TGTGCCACCAGCAGAGATATTGAGACCCAGTACTTC
NA,TRBV28,NA,TRBJ1-2,CASSLSGYGYTF,TGTGCCAGCAGTTTATCAGGGTATGGCTACACCTTC
NA,TRBV6-5,NA,TRBJ2-7,CASSELKNSYEQYF,TGTGCCAGCAGCGAGCTGAAGAACTCCTACGAGCAGTACTTC
NA,TRBV3-1/TRBV3-2,NA,TRBJ2-1,CASSPPPGRIGDEQFF,TGTGCCAGCAGCCCCCCCCCGGGGCGGATTGGAGATGAGCAGTTCTTC
NA,TRBV7-9,NA,TRBJ1-3,CASSPQRAFGNTIYF,TGTGCCAGCAGCCCCCAGAGGGCATTTGGAAACACCATATATTTT
NA,TRBV24-1,NA,TRBJ2-5,CATSAQTLRVREETQYF,TGTGCCACCAGTGCTCAGACGCTCAGGGTACGTGAAGAGACCCAGTACTTC
NA,TRBV5-1,TRBD1,TRBJ1-2,CASSLQGGHGYTF,TGCGCCAGCAGCTTACAGGGGGGGCATGGCTACACCTTC
NA,TRBV6-2/TRBV6-3,NA,TRBJ2-5,CASSYSGPQETQYF,TGTGCCAGCAGTTACTCGGGGCCCCAAGAGACCCAGTACTTC
NA,TRBV6-5,NA,TRBJ2-1,CASSRESSYNEQFF,TGTGCCAGCAGTCGGGAGAGCTCCTACAATGAGCAGTTCTTC
NA,TRBV3-1/TRBV3-2,NA,TRBJ2-2,CASSPGQFTGELFF,TGTGCCAGCAGCCCGGGACAATTCACCGGGGAGCTGTTTTTT
NA,TRBV19,NA,TRBJ2-7,CASSPMRTNYEQYF,TGTGCCAGTAGTCCCATGCGGACAAACTACGAGCAGTACTTC
NA,TRBV4-2,TRBD1,TRBJ1-2,CASSQDLGQGASYTF,TGTGCCAGCAGCCAAGATCTAGGGCAGGGGGCGAGCTACACCTTC
NA,TRBV28,TRBD1,TRBJ1-1,CASSTYHRGRTEAFF,TGTGCCAGCAGTACTTACCACAGGGGGCGGACGGAAGCTTTCTTT
NA,TRBV27,NA,TRBJ1-6,CASSSPSGPRHRPLHF,TGTGCCAGCAGTTCGCCAAGCGGGCCGCGCCATCGACCCCTCCACTTT
NA,TRBV3-1/TRBV3-2,NA,TRBJ2-1,CASSQRTSYNEQFF,TGTGCCAGCAGCCAACGGACTTCCTACAATGAGCAGTTCTTC
NA,TRBV14,TRBD1,TRBJ2-4,CASSSLQGLKNIQYF,TGTGCCAGCAGCTCACTACAGGGGTTGAAAAACATTCAGTACTTC
NA,TRBV29-1,TRBD2,TRBJ2-1,CSVSGIAGGLYNEQFF,TGCAGCGTTTCGGGAATAGCGGGGGGGCTCTACAATGAGCAGTTCTTC
NA,TRBV27,NA,TRBJ2-1,CASSSAPQAHEQFF,TGTGCCAGCAGTTCAGCCCCACAAGCCCATGAGCAGTTCTTC
NA,TRBV7-6,TRBD1,TRBJ1-6,CASSSGQGGNSPLHF,TGTGCCAGCAGCTCAGGACAGGGCGGTAATTCACCCCTCCACTTT
NA,TRBV7-8,NA,TRBJ1-2,CASRGPGGGYTF,TGTGCCAGCCGGGGCCCTGGTGGTGGCTACACCTTC
NA,TRBV30,NA,TRBJ1-1,CAWRSGSNTEAFF,TGTGCCTGGAGATCGGGATCGAACACTGAAGCTTTCTTT
NA,TRBV11-2,NA,TRBJ2-5,CASSLGRETQYF,TGTGCCAGCAGCTTAGGGAGAGAGACCCAGTACTTC
NA,TRBV18,NA,TRBJ1-5,CASSPARGNQPQHF,TGTGCCAGCTCACCTGCCCGGGGGAATCAGCCCCAGCATTTT
NA,TRBV27,TRBD1,TRBJ2-2,CASSPPTGTGELFF,TGTGCCAGCAGTCCCCCGACAGGGACCGGGGAGCTGTTTTTT
NA,TRBV19,NA,TRBJ1-6,CASSIGRTNSPLHF,TGTGCCAGTAGTATAGGACGGACAAATTCACCCCTCCACTTT
NA,TRBV7-9,TRBD2,TRBJ2-3,CASSFGGADTQYF,TGTGCCAGCAGCTTCGGGGGGGCAGATACGCAGTATTTT
NA,TRBV30,TRBD1,TRBJ1-6,CAWEGQANSPLHF,TGTGCCTGGGAGGGACAGGCGAATTCACCCCTCCACTTT
once,TRBV7-9,NA,TRBJ1-1,CASSLKGGRGNTEAFF,TGTGCCAGCAGCTTGAAGGGCGGCAGGGGGAACACTGAAGCTTTCTTT
NA,TRBV6-5,NA,TRBJ2-2,CASRWSTGELFF,TGTGCCAGCAGATGGTCCACCGGGGAGCTGTTTTTT
NA,TRBV6-2/TRBV6-3,NA,TRBJ2-3,CASSEGPTDTQYF,TGTGCCAGCAGCGAAGGACCAACAGATACGCAGTATTTT
NA,TRBV4-1,TRBD2,TRBJ2-2,CASEAGGSTGELFF,TGCGCCAGCGAGGCGGGGGGGAGCACCGGGGAGCTGTTTTTT
NA,TRBV15,NA,TRBJ2-2,CATGTHNTGELFF,TGTGCTACCGGGACACATAACACCGGGGAGCTGTTTTTT
NA,TRBV2,NA,TRBJ1-1,CASSEFLGGEAFF,TGTGCCAGCAGTGAATTTTTGGGCGGGGAAGCTTTCTTT
NA,TRBV27,TRBD1,TRBJ1-6,CASRPIYRDRSNSPLHF,TGTGCCAGCAGACCGATTTATCGGGACAGGTCCAATTCACCCCTCCACTTT
NA,TRBV4-3,NA,TRBJ1-4,CASSQDSGEKLFF,TGCGCCAGCAGCCAAGATTCGGGTGAAAAACTGTTTTTT
NA,TRBV10-2,NA,TRBJ1-1,CASSESRSGGERNTEAFF,TGCGCCAGCAGTGAGTCGAGGTCGGGGGGCGAGCGGAACACTGAAGCTTTCTTT
NA,TRBV2,NA,TRBJ2-7,CASSSDSISYEQYF,TGTGCCAGCAGTTCCGACTCTATCTCCTACGAGCAGTACTTC
NA,TRBV27,TRBD1,TRBJ2-1,CASREWDRPYNEQFF,TGTGCCAGCAGGGAATGGGACAGGCCCTACAATGAGCAGTTCTTC
NA,TRBV4-1,NA,TRBJ2-7,CASSQDGGPPPYEQYF,TGCGCCAGCAGCCAAGATGGGGGGCCCCCCCCCTACGAGCAGTACTTC
NA,TRBV6-5,TRBD2,TRBJ2-7,CASRGKTSAGEQYF,TGTGCCAGCAGGGGCAAGACTAGCGCTGGCGAGCAGTACTTC
NA,TRBV28,TRBD2,TRBJ2-1,CASTTGRVPGGHEQFF,TGTGCCAGCACCACGGGCAGGGTACCGGGGGGGCATGAGCAGTTCTTC
NA,TRBV7-2,NA,TRBJ2-7,CASSYETNPYEQYF,TGTGCCAGCAGCTACGAGACAAACCCTTACGAGCAGTACTTC
NA,TRBV7-2,NA,TRBJ2-1,CASSPGGAAYNEQFF,TGTGCCAGCAGCCCTGGGGGCGCGGCCTACAATGAGCAGTTCTTC
NA,TRBV9,TRBD1,TRBJ2-2,CASSTTLRDRGGSGELFF,TGTGCCAGCAGCACAACCCTTCGGGACAGGGGAGGGAGCGGGGAGCTGTTTTTT
NA,TRBV6-2/TRBV6-3,NA,TRBJ2-3,CASSQDYLPSTDTQYF,TGTGCCAGCAGTCAGGACTACCTCCCAAGCACAGATACGCAGTATTTT
NA,TRBV5-1,NA,TRBJ1-1,CASSFKTVTEAFF,TGCGCCAGCAGCTTTAAAACGGTCACTGAAGCTTTCTTT
NA,TRBV3-1/TRBV3-2,NA,TRBJ1-2,CASSHPRTYGYTF,TGTGCCAGCAGTCACCCCCGAACTTATGGCTACACCTTC
NA,TRBV2,NA,TRBJ1-2,CASKRTYGYTF,TGTGCCAGCAAGCGGACCTATGGCTACACCTTC
NA,TRBV6-1,TRBD1,TRBJ1-2,CASSEAGQYYGYTF,TGTGCCAGCAGTGAAGCGGGACAGTACTATGGCTACACCTTC
NA,TRBV5-4,TRBD1,TRBJ1-3,CASSRTGGQLSGNTIYF,TGTGCCAGCAGCAGAACAGGGGGCCAACTATCTGGAAACACCATATATTTT
NA,TRBV3-1/TRBV3-2,NA,TRBJ2-5,CASSQERGGLGETQYF,TGTGCCAGCAGCCAAGAGCGTGGGGGGTTGGGCGAGACCCAGTACTTC
NA,TRBV11-3,NA,TRBJ2-5,CASSRGVQETQYF,TGTGCCAGCAGCCGCGGGGTACAAGAGACCCAGTACTTC
NA,TRBV25-1,TRBD1,TRBJ1-2,CASSEWGDRGYGYTF,TGTGCCAGCAGTGAATGGGGGGACAGGGGTTATGGCTACACCTTC
NA,TRBV7-8,NA,TRBJ2-7,CASSLGRGRTYEQYF,TGTGCCAGCAGCTTAGGGCGGGGCCGCACCTACGAGCAGTACTTC
NA,TRBV9,TRBD1,TRBJ1-3,CASSFRGQGGHGNTIYF,TGTGCCAGCAGCTTCCGTGGACAGGGGGGTCATGGAAACACCATATATTTT